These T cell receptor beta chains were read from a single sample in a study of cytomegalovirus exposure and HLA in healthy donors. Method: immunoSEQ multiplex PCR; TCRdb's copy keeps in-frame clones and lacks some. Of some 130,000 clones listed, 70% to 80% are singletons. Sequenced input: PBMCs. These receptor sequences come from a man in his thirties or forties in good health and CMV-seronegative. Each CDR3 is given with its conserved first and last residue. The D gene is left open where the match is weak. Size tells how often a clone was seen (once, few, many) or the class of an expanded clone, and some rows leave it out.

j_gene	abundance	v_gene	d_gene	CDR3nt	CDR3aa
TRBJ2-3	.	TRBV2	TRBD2	TGTGCCAGGGCGGGGGAGGGCACAGATACGCAGTATTTT	CARAGEGTDTQYF
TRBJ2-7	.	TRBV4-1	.	TGCGCCAGCAGCCAAGATACGCGGGAATCCTACTACGAGCAGTACTTC	CASSQDTRESYYEQYF
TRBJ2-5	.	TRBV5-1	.	TGCGCCAGCAGCTACCCAGGGGTTGGGGAGACCCAGTACTTC	CASSYPGVGETQYF
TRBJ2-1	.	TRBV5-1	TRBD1	TGCGCCAGCAGTCCCGACAGGGATGAGCAGTTCTTC	CASSPDRDEQFF
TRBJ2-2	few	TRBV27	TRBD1	TGTGCCAGGGGACAGGCGAACACCGGGGAGCTGTTTTTT	CARGQANTGELFF
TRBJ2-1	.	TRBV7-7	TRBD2	TGTGCTAGCAGCTTACAACCGGGAGGCCCAAACAATGAGCAGTTCTTC	CASSLQPGGPNNEQFF
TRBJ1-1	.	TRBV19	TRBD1	TGTGCCAGTAGTACTTTCACAGGGGGGATGAACACTGAAGCTTTCTTT	CASSTFTGGMNTEAFF
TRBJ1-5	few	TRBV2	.	TGTGCCAGCGGTCCGGTTAGCAATCAGCCCCAGCATTTT	CASGPVSNQPQHF
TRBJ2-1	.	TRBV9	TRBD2	TGTGCCAGCAGCGCGAACCCCAAGACTAGCGGGAGATCTTACAATGAGCAGTTCTTC	CASSANPKTSGRSYNEQFF
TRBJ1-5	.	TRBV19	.	TGTGCCAGTAGTATCGCGACCAGGGCCAGCAATCAGCCCCAGCATTTT	CASSIATRASNQPQHF
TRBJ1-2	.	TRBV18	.	TGTGCCAGCTCACCACTATTCAGGGACTCAAACTATGGCTACACCTTC	CASSPLFRDSNYGYTF
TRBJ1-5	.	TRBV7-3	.	TGTGCCAGCCCGGGACAAAACTTCAATCAGCCCCAGCATTTT	CASPGQNFNQPQHF